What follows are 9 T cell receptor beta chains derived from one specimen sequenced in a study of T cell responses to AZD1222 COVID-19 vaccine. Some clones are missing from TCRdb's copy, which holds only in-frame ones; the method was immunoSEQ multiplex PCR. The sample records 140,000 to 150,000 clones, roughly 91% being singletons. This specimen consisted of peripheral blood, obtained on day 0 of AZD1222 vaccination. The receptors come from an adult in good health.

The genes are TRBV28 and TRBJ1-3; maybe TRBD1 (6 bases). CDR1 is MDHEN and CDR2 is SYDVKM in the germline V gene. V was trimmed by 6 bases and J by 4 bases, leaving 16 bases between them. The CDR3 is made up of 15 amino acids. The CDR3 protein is CASRFGGAPGNTIYF. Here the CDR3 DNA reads TGTGCCAGCAGATTCGGGGGGGCGCCCGGAAACACCATATATTTT.

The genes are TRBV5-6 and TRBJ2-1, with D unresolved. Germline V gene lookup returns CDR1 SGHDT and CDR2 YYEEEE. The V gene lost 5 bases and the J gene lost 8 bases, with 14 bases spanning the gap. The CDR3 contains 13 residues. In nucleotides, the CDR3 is TGTGCCAGCAGTCCCCCCAAGCGCTATGAGCAGTTCTTC. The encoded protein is CASSPPKRYEQFF.

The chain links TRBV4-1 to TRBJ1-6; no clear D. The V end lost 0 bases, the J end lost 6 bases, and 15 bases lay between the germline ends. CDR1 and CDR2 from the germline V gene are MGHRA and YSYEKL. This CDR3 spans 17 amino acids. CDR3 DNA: TGCGCCAGCAGCCAAGATCTACCAGGACGGCTTAATTCACCCCTCCACTTT. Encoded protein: CASSQDLPGRLNSPLHF.

DNA of the CDR3: TGTGCCACCAGTGATTCTAACAGCTACGAGCAGTACTTC. This gives the protein CATSDSNSYEQYF. The rearrangement links TRBV24-1 to TRBJ2-7; D is ambiguous. The CDR3 is made up of 13 amino acids. V gave up 2 bases and J gave up 3 bases, with 7 bases separating them. The germline V gene encodes CDR1 KGHDR and CDR2 SFDVKD.

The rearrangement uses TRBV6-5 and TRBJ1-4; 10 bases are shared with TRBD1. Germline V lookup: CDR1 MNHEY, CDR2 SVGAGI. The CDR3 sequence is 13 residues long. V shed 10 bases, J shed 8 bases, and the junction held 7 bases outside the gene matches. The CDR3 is CATRQGAVEKLFF. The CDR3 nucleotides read TGTGCCACCAGACAGGGGGCGGTAGAAAAACTGTTTTTT.

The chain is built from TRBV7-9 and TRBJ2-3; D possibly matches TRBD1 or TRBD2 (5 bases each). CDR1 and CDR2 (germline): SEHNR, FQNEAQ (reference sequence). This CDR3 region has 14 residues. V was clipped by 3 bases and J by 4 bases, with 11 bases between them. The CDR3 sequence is CASSFFRGADTQYF. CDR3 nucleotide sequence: TGTGCCAGCAGCTTTTTTAGGGGAGCAGATACGCAGTATTTT.

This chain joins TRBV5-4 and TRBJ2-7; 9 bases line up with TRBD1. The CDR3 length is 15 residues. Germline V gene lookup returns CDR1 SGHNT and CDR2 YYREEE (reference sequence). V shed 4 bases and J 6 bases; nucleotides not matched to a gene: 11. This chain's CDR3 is CASSPTRDRVGEQYF. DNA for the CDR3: TGTGCCAGCAGCCCAACCAGGGACAGGGTAGGCGAGCAGTACTTC.

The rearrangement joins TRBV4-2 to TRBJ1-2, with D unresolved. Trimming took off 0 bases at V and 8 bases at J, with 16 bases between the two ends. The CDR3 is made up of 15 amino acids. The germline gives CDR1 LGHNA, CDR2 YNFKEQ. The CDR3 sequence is CASSQDLRRASGYTF. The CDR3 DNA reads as TGTGCCAGCAGCCAAGATCTCCGGAGGGCGAGCGGCTACACCTTC.

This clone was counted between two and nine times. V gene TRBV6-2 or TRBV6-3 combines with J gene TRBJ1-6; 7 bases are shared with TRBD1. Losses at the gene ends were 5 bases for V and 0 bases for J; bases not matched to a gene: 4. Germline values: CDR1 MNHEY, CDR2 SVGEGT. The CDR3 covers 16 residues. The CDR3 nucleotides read TGTGCCAGCAGTAAGGACAGGAGCTCCTATAATTCACCCCTCCACTTT. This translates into CASSKDRSSYNSPLHF.